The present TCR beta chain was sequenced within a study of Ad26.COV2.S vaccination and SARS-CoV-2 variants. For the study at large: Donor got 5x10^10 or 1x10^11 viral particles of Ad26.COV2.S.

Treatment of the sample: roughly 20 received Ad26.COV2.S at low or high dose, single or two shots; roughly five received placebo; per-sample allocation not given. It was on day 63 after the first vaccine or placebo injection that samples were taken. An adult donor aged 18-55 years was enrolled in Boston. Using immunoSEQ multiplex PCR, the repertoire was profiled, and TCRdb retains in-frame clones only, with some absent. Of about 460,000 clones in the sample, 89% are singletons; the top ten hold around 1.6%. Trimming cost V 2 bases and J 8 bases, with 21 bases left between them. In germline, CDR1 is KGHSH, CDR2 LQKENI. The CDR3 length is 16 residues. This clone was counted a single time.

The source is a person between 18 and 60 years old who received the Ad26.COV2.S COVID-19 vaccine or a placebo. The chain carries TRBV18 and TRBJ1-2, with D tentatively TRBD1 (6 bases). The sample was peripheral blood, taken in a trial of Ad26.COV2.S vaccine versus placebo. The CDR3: CASSPIFRAGVVGYTF. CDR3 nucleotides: TGTGCCAGCTCACCAATCTTCCGTGCAGGGGTAGTCGGCTACACCTTC.